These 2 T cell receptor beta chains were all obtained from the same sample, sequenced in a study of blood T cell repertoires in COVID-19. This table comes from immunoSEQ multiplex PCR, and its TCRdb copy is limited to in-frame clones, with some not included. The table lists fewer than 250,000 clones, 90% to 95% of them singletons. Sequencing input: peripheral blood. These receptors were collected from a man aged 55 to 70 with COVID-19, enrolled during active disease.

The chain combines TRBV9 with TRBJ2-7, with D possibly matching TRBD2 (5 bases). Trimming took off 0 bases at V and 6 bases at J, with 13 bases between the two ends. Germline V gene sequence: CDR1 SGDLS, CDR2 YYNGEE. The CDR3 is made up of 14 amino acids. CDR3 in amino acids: CASSVGFRGREQYF. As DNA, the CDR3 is TGTGCCAGCAGCGTAGGGTTCCGGGGTCGCGAGCAGTACTTC. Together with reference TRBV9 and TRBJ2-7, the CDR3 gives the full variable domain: DSGVTQTPKHLITATGQRVTLRCSPRSGDLSVYWYQQSLDQGLQFLIQYYNGEERAKGNILERFSAQQFPDLHSELNLSSLELGDSALYFCASSVGFRGREQYFGPGTRLTVT.

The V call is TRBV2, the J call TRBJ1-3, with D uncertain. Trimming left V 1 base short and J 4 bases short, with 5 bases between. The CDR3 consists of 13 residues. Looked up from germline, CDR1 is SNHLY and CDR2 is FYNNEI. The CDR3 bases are TGTGCCAGCAGTGAAGGTGCGGGAAACACCATATATTTT. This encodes CASSEGAGNTIYF.